Shown below are 4 T cell receptor beta chains from a single sample sequenced in a study of T cells expressing NK-cell markers. Reprocessing the 5' RACE reads, TCRdb reports a single entry for every CDR3 protein and omits DNA. This listing includes 150,000 or so distinct CDR3 sequences. Sequenced input: blood T cells: a sorted CD56 or NKG2C T cell subset, CD4+ or CD8+ T cells, or bulk PBMC T cells (not recorded which). The receptors were gathered from a woman aged 18-69 years in good health.

The chain uses TRBV10-3 and TRBJ1-6. Germline V CDR1 and CDR2: ENHRY, SYGVKD. The CDR3 is 13 residues long. This chain's CDR3 is CAISETSGSPLHF.

The rearrangement links TRBV20-1 to TRBJ1-1; TCRdb proposes TRBD1, but this gene call is untestable without DNA. This CDR3 is 13 amino acids long. Germline V CDR1 and CDR2: DFQATT, SNEGSKA (reference sequence). CDR3 residues: CSALRQGSPEAFF.

The gene calls are TRBV5-1 and TRBJ2-1; TCRdb gives TRBD2 as the D gene, but with no DNA this cannot be confirmed. Germline V gene data show CDR1 as SGHRS and CDR2 as YFSETQ. The CDR3 covers 19 residues. CDR3 sequence reads: CASSLTSGTILSSYNEQFF.

The rearrangement links TRBV4-1 to TRBJ2-1; the D gene TCRdb calls, TRBD2, cannot be checked with no DNA. Germline V lookup: CDR1 MGHRA, CDR2 YSYEKL. The CDR3 runs to 17 residues. CDR3: CASSPTPAGGTYNEQFF.